This T cell receptor (beta chain) was sequenced during a study of PD-L1 blockade in urothelial cancer. Study overall: The patients' atezolizumab therapy, 1,200 mg intravenously every 3 weeks, started in 2014. Bladder-origin urothelial cancer in males described most of the roughly 30 patients. Blood analysis took place 3 weeks (second dose) and 6 weeks after treatment start.

Turning to this clone: As yet, its antigen is unknown.

Libraries were prepared by immunoSEQ multiplex PCR; TCRdb keeps only in-frame clonotypes and omits some of them. The data hold about 43,000 clones, with 85% to 90% observed a single time. Trimming took 4 bases from V and 7 from J; bases not matched to a gene: 6. CDR3 length: 14 amino acids. The germline V gene has CDR1 MNHNS and CDR2 SASEGT. General study points: Better progression-free and overall survival followed lower pretreatment blood clonality.

This chain joins TRBV6-1 and TRBJ1-4; 7 bases map to TRBD1. Sequenced here: PBMCs, sampled around atezolizumab (anti-PD-L1) treatment. The TCR originated in an older woman with urothelial cancer. CDR3 nucleotide sequence: TGTGCCAGCAGTGGTGGTGACAGGGTTGAAAAACTGTTTTTT. It codes for CASSGGDRVEKLFF.